Listed here are 22 T cell receptor beta chains from one sample, sequenced in a study of blood T cell repertoires in COVID-19. Profiled with immunoSEQ multiplex PCR; TCRdb holds only in-frame clones, not every one. The sample records approximately 140,000 clones, 80% to 85% being singletons. Sequenced input: PBMCs or T cells enriched from blood (not recorded which). The receptors were gathered from a woman aged 50 to 65 who had been exposed to COVID-19.

V gene TRBV5-1 combines with J gene TRBJ2-3, with 8 bases matching TRBD1. The CDR3 extends over 15 amino acids. Germline lookup yields CDR1 SGHRS and CDR2 YFSETQ. V trimming: 4 bases; J trimming: 6 bases; junction bases outside the gene matches: 10. CDR3 loop: CASSLRGTGVDTQYF. In DNA, the CDR3 is TGCGCCAGCAGCCTGAGGGGGACAGGTGTCGATACGCAGTATTTT.

The rearrangement uses TRBV27 and TRBJ2-2, with D uncertain. Germline-derived CDR1 and CDR2 are MNHEY and SMNVEV (reference sequence). V lost 5 bases and J 8 bases, leaving 9 bases between the germline ends. CDR3 length: 12 residues. Here the CDR3 reads CASSLPVGELFF. In DNA form, the CDR3 reads TGTGCCAGCAGTCTACCCGTTGGGGAGCTGTTTTTT.

V usage is TRBV3-1 (or the pseudogene TRBV3-2) and J usage is TRBJ1-6, with D uncertain. The V end was cut by 2 bases, the J end by 10 bases, with 18 bases between. Germline V gives CDR1 LGHDT, CDR2 YNNKEL (reference sequence). CDR3 length: 16 amino acids. The CDR3 coding sequence is TGTGCCAGCAGCCAATTCGGAGGTGTAGTGAACTCACCCCTCCACTTT. The encoded protein is CASSQFGGVVNSPLHF.

V is TRBV5-1 and J is TRBJ1-4; 8 positions agree with TRBD1. This CDR3 contains 14 residues. Per germline, CDR1 SGHRS and CDR2 YFSETQ. V lost 4 bases and J lost 12; bases outside the gene matches: 11. The CDR3 DNA sequence: TGCGCCAGCAGCATAGACAGGGGCACCGGGGAACTGTTTTTT. This codes for CASSIDRGTGELFF.

The chain joins TRBV19 to TRBJ1-3; 10 bases fit TRBD1. V was pared by 7 bases and J by 6 bases, with 6 bases of the junction left unmatched. The CDR3 is made up of 14 amino acids. The germline V gene encodes CDR1 LNHDA and CDR2 SQIVND (reference sequence). The CDR3 region has the DNA TGTGCCAGTACCATGGGGACAGGGGTAAACACCATATATTTT. Amino acids: CASTMGTGVNTIYF.

The CDR3 region is CASSLSGSGDGYTF. In DNA form, the CDR3 reads TGTGCCAGCAGCTTATCCGGGTCGGGGGATGGCTACACCTTC. This rearrangement joins TRBV7-9 to TRBJ1-2; D is perhaps TRBD1 (5 bases). V lost 2 bases and J lost 6, with 13 bases in between. This CDR3 is built from 14 residues. Germline V gives CDR1 SEHNR, CDR2 FQNEAQ (reference sequence). Looking up the rest from reference TRBV7-9 and TRBJ1-2 gives the full variable domain: DTGVSQNPRHKITKRGQNVTFRCDPISEHNRLYWYRQTLGQGPEFLTYFQNEAQLEKSRLLSDRFSAERPKGSFSTLEIQRTEQGDSAMYLCASSLSGSGDGYTFGSGTRLTVV.

This clone has only one observation. The V call is TRBV19, the J call TRBJ1-1; D remains unclear. There are 16 residues in the CDR3. V was cut by 3 bases and J by 0 bases, with 14 bases left in between. Germline V CDR1 and CDR2: LNHDA, SQIVND (reference sequence). CDR3 DNA sequence: TGTGCCAGTAGTATGGGTGTGAGCGGGATGAACACTGAAGCTTTCTTT. Translating gives CASSMGVSGMNTEAFF.

The chain couples TRBV6-5 to TRBJ2-7; the match to TRBD1 covers 7 bases. CDR3 length: 14 residues. With 0 bases clipped from V and 3 bases from J, the junction kept 2 bases outside the gene matches. In germline, CDR1 is MNHEY, CDR2 SVGAGI. DNA for the CDR3: TGTGCCAGCAGTTACTCCGGGACAGTCTACGAGCAGTACTTC. As protein: CASSYSGTVYEQYF.

This clone has just one count. The V call is TRBV9, the J call TRBJ2-2; 8 bases are a match to TRBD1. From germline, CDR1 is SGDLS and CDR2 YYNGEE. With V trimmed by 0 bases and J by 4 bases, 5 bases remained unmatched. The CDR3 extends over 16 amino acids. The CDR3 sequence: CASSVGVQGATGELFF. The CDR3 nucleotides are TGTGCCAGCAGCGTAGGGGTGCAGGGGGCCACCGGGGAGCTGTTTTTT.

The V gene is TRBV28, the J gene TRBJ2-3, with a tentative D call TRBD2 (5 bases). This CDR3 spans 13 amino acids. Trimming took 5 bases from V and 3 from J, leaving 9 bases between them. Germline V gene data show CDR1 as MDHEN and CDR2 as SYDVKM. CDR3 DNA: TGTGCCAGCAGTCCCCGCGGGACAGATACGCAGTATTTT. Protein product: CASSPRGTDTQYF.

This chain uses TRBV30 with TRBJ1-1, with a tentative D call TRBD1 (5 bases). The germline gives CDR1 GTSNPN, CDR2 SVGIG (reference sequence). The CDR3 loop spans 13 amino acids. The CDR3 spells CARRRAGDTEAFF. Written as DNA, the CDR3 is TGTGCTCGGAGGAGGGCGGGGGACACTGAAGCTTTCTTT.

CDR3 loop: CASSPISGTPAMQFF. CDR3 nucleotide sequence: TGCGCCAGCAGCCCAATTAGCGGGACCCCGGCCATGCAGTTCTTC. The V call is TRBV4-1, the J call TRBJ2-1, with TRBD2 matching 8 bases. Germline V lookup: CDR1 MGHRA, CDR2 YSYEKL. V trimming: 4 bases; J trimming: 12 bases; junction bases outside the gene matches: 14. This CDR3 contains 15 residues.

The rearrangement links TRBV12-3 or TRBV12-4 to TRBJ2-7, with D tentatively TRBD1 (6 bases). With 7 bases removed from V and 4 bases from J, the gap between germline ends came to 14 bases. The CDR3 length is 13 residues. CDR3 amino acids: CASTPTGRYEQYF. The CDR3 DNA follows: TGTGCCAGCACACCTACAGGGCGGTACGAGCAGTACTTC.

This chain joins TRBV19 and TRBJ2-2; 9 bases agree with TRBD2. The CDR3 totals 16 residues. Germline V gene sequence: CDR1 LNHDA, CDR2 SQIVND (reference sequence). Trimming took 5 bases from V and 4 from J; bases not matched to a gene: 8. CDR3 in DNA: TGTGCCAGTAGTGTGCTAGCGGGATGGGGCACCGGGGAGCTGTTTTTT. It codes for CASSVLAGWGTGELFF.

The V call is TRBV5-8, the J call TRBJ2-7, with unresolved D. Germline V gene data show CDR1 as SGHTS and CDR2 as YDEGEE. The CDR3 runs 11 residues. The CDR3 bases are TGTGCTACACCGGGTTCCTACGAGCAGTACTTC. Translated, it gives CATPGSYEQYF.

CDR3 nucleotide sequence: TGCGCCAGCAGCCAAATGGGGGGGGCTGGAAACACCATATATTTT. This codes for CASSQMGGAGNTIYF. V is TRBV4-3 and J is TRBJ1-3; a possible D gene is TRBD1 (5 bases). This CDR3 spans 15 amino acids. CDR1 and CDR2 from the germline V gene are LGHNA and YSLEER. V was pared by 2 bases and J by 2 bases, with 10 bases between.

The V call is TRBV6-5, the J call TRBJ1-1; TRBD1 agrees at 7 bases. J lost 4 bases, V lost 4 bases, and 12 bases had no gene match. The CDR3 contains 16 residues. CDR1 and CDR2 from the germline V gene are MNHEY and SVGAGI. The CDR3 is CASSLQQGIVSTEAFF. For the CDR3, the DNA is TGTGCCAGCAGTTTACAACAGGGGATCGTCAGCACTGAAGCTTTCTTT.

In this sample, this clone turned up a few times. This chain's CDR3 is CASSLVPNEQFF. In DNA, the CDR3 is TGCGCCAGCAGCTTGGTCCCTAATGAGCAGTTCTTC. This chain connects TRBV5-1 to TRBJ2-1; D unclear. The CDR3 length is 12 residues. CDR1 and CDR2 from the germline V gene are SGHRS and YFSETQ. Trimming removed 0 bases at V and 7 bases at J, with 5 bases between.

This chain connects TRBV29-1 to TRBJ1-2; D unclear. Germline CDR1 and CDR2: SQVTM and ANQGSEA. V lost 1 base and J lost 6, with 9 bases in between. The CDR3 runs to 12 residues. The CDR3 DNA reads TGCAGCGTTGAAGGAGGACTGAATGGCTACACCTTC. It specifies CSVEGGLNGYTF.

The chain couples TRBV9 to TRBJ1-2; D is unclear. The CDR3 contains 14 residues. Germline CDR1 SGDLS, CDR2 YYNGEE. With 0 bases removed from V and 6 bases from J, the gap between germline ends came to 12 bases. The DNA for the CDR3 is TGTGCCAGCAGCGTAGGAACCTCAGAAGATGGCTACACCTTC. It encodes CASSVGTSEDGYTF. The full variable domain, in which reference TRBV9 and TRBJ1-2 provide the parts outside the CDR3, is DSGVTQTPKHLITATGQRVTLRCSPRSGDLSVYWYQQSLDQGLQFLIQYYNGEERAKGNILERFSAQQFPDLHSELNLSSLELGDSALYFCASSVGTSEDGYTFGSGTRLTVV.

This chain uses TRBV24-1 with TRBJ2-2; weak D call: TRBD2 (7 bases). The germline CDR1 and CDR2 sequences are KGHDR and SFDVKD. The CDR3 consists of 14 residues. The ends were cut back, 5 bases at V and 6 bases at J, with 12 bases in the middle. The CDR3 region is CATSATGRAGELFF. CDR3 nucleotides: TGTGCCACCAGTGCTACAGGGAGGGCCGGGGAGCTGTTTTTT.

V gene TRBV19 combines with J gene TRBJ1-6; 9 positions agree with TRBD1. The germline gives CDR1 LNHDA, CDR2 SQIVND (reference sequence). The V and J ends lost 7 bases and 10 bases, in that order; junction bases with no gene match: 8. The CDR3 has 14 amino acids. The CDR3 DNA is TGTGCCAGTAAAACAGGGGGCGCCGGATCACCCCTCCACTTT. Amino acids: CASKTGGAGSPLHF.